Listed below are T cell receptor beta chains from one sample, sequenced in a study of T-cell memory formation after mild COVID-19. In TCRdb, the 5' RACE reads were re-called with MiXCR into one record per CDR3 protein. Here the sample spans about 600,000 distinct CDR3 sequences, 20% to 25% being singletons. The specimen sequenced was PBMCs or a T cell subset sorted from them (not recorded which). All receptors come from an adult woman who had mild COVID-19 (a few samples of this study predate the infection). Cell type and time point are not known. CDR3s include the opening cysteine and the closing phenylalanine or tryptophan. The order of the fields is CDR3 DNA, CDR3 protein, J gene, D gene, clone size, V gene. A D gene is named only where the DNA matches it firmly. Size is stated for part of the rows, as once, few or many counts, or as a class when the clone is expanded.

CDR3nt: TGTGCCAGCAGCCACCGGGACAGCGCCTACGAGCAGTACTTC
CDR3aa: CASSHRDSAYEQYF
j_gene: TRBJ2-7
d_gene: TRBD1
abundance: NA
v_gene: TRBV4-2

CDR3nt: TGTGCCAGCAGCACGGGACTGGGGGCCTACGAGCAGTACTTC
CDR3aa: CASSTGLGAYEQYF
j_gene: TRBJ2-7
d_gene: NA
abundance: few
v_gene: TRBV12-3/TRBV12-4

CDR3nt: TGTGCCAGCAGCTTCCGGGTCAATAATGAAAAACTGTTTTTT
CDR3aa: CASSFRVNNEKLFF
j_gene: TRBJ1-4
d_gene: NA
abundance: NA
v_gene: TRBV5-6

CDR3nt: TGTGCCAGCAGACCCGTGACGGCCAGCGGGGGGGTTTCAGATACGCAGTATTTT
CDR3aa: CASRPVTASGGVSDTQYF
j_gene: TRBJ2-3
d_gene: TRBD2
abundance: NA
v_gene: TRBV5-4

CDR3nt: TGCGCCAGCAGCTTGGGGGTGGCGCAGTATTTT
CDR3aa: CASSLGVAQYF
j_gene: TRBJ2-3
d_gene: NA
abundance: few
v_gene: TRBV5-1

CDR3nt: TGTGCCAGCAGCCCCCCTGCTCCGGGGCAGGGGAATGAAGCTTTCTTT
CDR3aa: CASSPPAPGQGNEAFF
j_gene: TRBJ1-1
d_gene: NA
abundance: NA
v_gene: TRBV9

CDR3nt: TGTGCCTGGAGCTCCGTCATAACCGGTACCTACGAGCAGTACTTC
CDR3aa: CAWSSVITGTYEQYF
j_gene: TRBJ2-7
d_gene: NA
abundance: NA
v_gene: TRBV30

CDR3nt: TGCAGCGTTGGATTGTGGGACAGGGGGCCTGGGGCCAACGTCCTGACTTTC
CDR3aa: CSVGLWDRGPGANVLTF
j_gene: TRBJ2-6
d_gene: TRBD1
abundance: NA
v_gene: TRBV29-1

CDR3nt: TGTGCCAGCAGCTCCCGGGACTCTCGGCCCTACAATGAGCAGTTCTTC
CDR3aa: CASSSRDSRPYNEQFF
j_gene: TRBJ2-1
d_gene: NA
abundance: few
v_gene: TRBV5-5

CDR3nt: TGTGCCAGCAGTTATCCGGCGGCACAGGATGAAAAACTGTTTTTT
CDR3aa: CASSYPAAQDEKLFF
j_gene: TRBJ1-4
d_gene: NA
abundance: NA
v_gene: TRBV6-6

CDR3nt: TGTGCCAGCAACCTGGGGGCGAGCTCCTACAATGAGCAGTTCTTC
CDR3aa: CASNLGASSYNEQFF
j_gene: TRBJ2-1
d_gene: NA
abundance: few
v_gene: TRBV7-9

CDR3nt: TGTGCCAGTAGTGAGAGGGACTCAACTAACACCGGGGAGCTGTTTTTT
CDR3aa: CASSERDSTNTGELFF
j_gene: TRBJ2-2
d_gene: NA
abundance: few
v_gene: TRBV19

CDR3nt: TGTGCCAGCAGCTCGGAACTGACCCTTCTGGGCTATGGCTACACCTTC
CDR3aa: CASSSELTLLGYGYTF
j_gene: TRBJ1-2
d_gene: NA
abundance: few
v_gene: TRBV5-6

CDR3nt: TGTGCCAGCAGTGACGTACAGGGGGCAGATACGCAGTATTTT
CDR3aa: CASSDVQGADTQYF
j_gene: TRBJ2-3
d_gene: TRBD1
abundance: NA
v_gene: TRBV6-1

CDR3nt: TGTGCCACCAGTGTAGGGTCGGATTACTATGGCTACACCTTC
CDR3aa: CATSVGSDYYGYTF
j_gene: TRBJ1-2
d_gene: NA
abundance: few
v_gene: TRBV24-1

CDR3nt: TGTGCCAGCTCACTGGTAACCGGGGGCGATCAGCCCCAGCATTTT
CDR3aa: CASSLVTGGDQPQHF
j_gene: TRBJ1-5
d_gene: NA
abundance: few
v_gene: TRBV18

CDR3nt: TGTGCCAGCAGCTCCGACAGTCCCCCTGCCAAGGAAGCTTTCTTT
CDR3aa: CASSSDSPPAKEAFF
j_gene: TRBJ1-1
d_gene: NA
abundance: many
v_gene: TRBV11-3

CDR3nt: TGTGCCAGCAGTCAACAGGGGAACTATGGCTACACCTTC
CDR3aa: CASSQQGNYGYTF
j_gene: TRBJ1-2
d_gene: TRBD1
abundance: many
v_gene: TRBV3-1

CDR3nt: TGCAGCGTTTTCCGGACTAGCGGGGTGAACACCGGGGAGCTGTTTTTT
CDR3aa: CSVFRTSGVNTGELFF
j_gene: TRBJ2-2
d_gene: TRBD2
abundance: NA
v_gene: TRBV29-1

CDR3nt: TGCGCCAGCAGTCTCCCCTCGGGGGTACAAGAGACCCAGTACTTC
CDR3aa: CASSLPSGVQETQYF
j_gene: TRBJ2-5
d_gene: NA
abundance: NA
v_gene: TRBV23-1

CDR3nt: TGCAGTGCTAGAGTTATACGGGGCAACAATCAGCCCCAGCATTTT
CDR3aa: CSARVIRGNNQPQHF
j_gene: TRBJ1-5
d_gene: NA
abundance: NA
v_gene: TRBV20-1

CDR3nt: TGTGCCAGCAGCTTAGGCGGGGGTAGCCAAGAGACCCAGTACTTC
CDR3aa: CASSLGGGSQETQYF
j_gene: TRBJ2-5
d_gene: TRBD2
abundance: NA
v_gene: TRBV7-2

CDR3nt: TGTGCTAGTGGTTTGGCACCTAGCGGGAACCCAGATACGCAGTATTTT
CDR3aa: CASGLAPSGNPDTQYF
j_gene: TRBJ2-3
d_gene: TRBD2
abundance: few
v_gene: TRBV12-5

CDR3nt: TGTGCCACCAGCGGGGACAGGGACAGGCTGTTTTTT
CDR3aa: CATSGDRDRLFF
j_gene: TRBJ1-4
d_gene: TRBD1
abundance: once
v_gene: TRBV15

CDR3nt: TGTGCCAGCTCACCTACCCAAAGCTACGAGCAGTACTTC
CDR3aa: CASSPTQSYEQYF
j_gene: TRBJ2-7
d_gene: NA
abundance: NA
v_gene: TRBV18

CDR3nt: TGTGCCAGCAAGCCCCCGGGACAGGGGGCCCCTGAAGCTTTCTTT
CDR3aa: CASKPPGQGAPEAFF
j_gene: TRBJ1-1
d_gene: TRBD1
abundance: NA
v_gene: TRBV6-1

CDR3nt: TGTGCCAGCAGCCAAGTGGGAAAGACTAGCGGGAACAATGAGCAGTTCTTC
CDR3aa: CASSQVGKTSGNNEQFF
j_gene: TRBJ2-1
d_gene: TRBD2
abundance: few
v_gene: TRBV3-1

CDR3nt: TGTGCCAGCAGTTCGGGTCCCGGGCGGACTGAAGCTTTCTTT
CDR3aa: CASSSGPGRTEAFF
j_gene: TRBJ1-1
d_gene: NA
abundance: many
v_gene: TRBV12-3/TRBV12-4

CDR3nt: TGCAGGACCCCAGGGATTAACTATGGCTACACCTTC
CDR3aa: CRTPGINYGYTF
j_gene: TRBJ1-2
d_gene: NA
abundance: few
v_gene: TRBV20-1

CDR3nt: TGTGCCAGCAGTCGGACTAGCGGGAGGGGCACCGGGGAGCTGTTTTTT
CDR3aa: CASSRTSGRGTGELFF
j_gene: TRBJ2-2
d_gene: TRBD2
abundance: NA
v_gene: TRBV9

CDR3nt: TGCAGCGGTAGGGCGGGAGGTCTCAATGAGCAGTTCTTC
CDR3aa: CSGRAGGLNEQFF
j_gene: TRBJ2-1
d_gene: TRBD2
abundance: few
v_gene: TRBV29-1

CDR3nt: TGTGCCAGCAGCTTTGGTGGGTTGGGGAACGAGCAGTACTTC
CDR3aa: CASSFGGLGNEQYF
j_gene: TRBJ2-7
d_gene: NA
abundance: few
v_gene: TRBV5-5

CDR3nt: TGCGCCAGCAGCCCATCGACATTTACTGAAAAACTGTTTTTT
CDR3aa: CASSPSTFTEKLFF
j_gene: TRBJ1-4
d_gene: NA
abundance: NA
v_gene: TRBV5-1

CDR3nt: TGCGCCAGCAGCTTGCCCTTGACAGTAGAGGAGACCCAGTACTTC
CDR3aa: CASSLPLTVEETQYF
j_gene: TRBJ2-5
d_gene: NA
abundance: few
v_gene: TRBV5-1

CDR3nt: TGCAGCGCACTTACAGGGCTATCCTACAATGAGCAGTTCTTC
CDR3aa: CSALTGLSYNEQFF
j_gene: TRBJ2-1
d_gene: NA
abundance: few
v_gene: TRBV29-1

CDR3nt: TGTGCCACCAGCAGACTAGCGGACACCGGGGAGCTGTTTTTT
CDR3aa: CATSRLADTGELFF
j_gene: TRBJ2-2
d_gene: TRBD2
abundance: many
v_gene: TRBV15

CDR3nt: TGTGCCAGCTTCAAGGAATCCCCTGAAGCTTTCTTT
CDR3aa: CASFKESPEAFF
j_gene: TRBJ1-1
d_gene: NA
abundance: few
v_gene: TRBV11-2